The subject of this entry is one TCR beta chain. Its target is unknown. The V end lost 3 bases, the J end lost 6 bases, and 12 bases lay between the germline ends. Germline V lookup: CDR1 MDHEN, CDR2 SYDVKM. The CDR3 consists of 14 residues. This specimen comes from a study of cytomegalovirus exposure and HLA in healthy donors. The PCR had 60 Vbeta and 13 Jbeta primers. Generated by immunoSEQ multiplex PCR, the TCRdb table keeps only in-frame clones and is missing some. The table lists roughly 140,000 clones, about 70% of them singletons. Broader study findings: Diagnosis of cytomegalovirus status made by the classifier reportedly showed high specificity and sensitivity. Links to common viral pathogens appeared, in a later analysis, for several of the most significant clusters. Later genetic work tied a missense DCLRE1C variant to beta-chain V and J trimming.

The donors (healthy individuals) were bone marrow donors. The TCR originated in a middle-aged woman in good health and CMV-seronegative. The specimen sequenced was PBMCs. The rearrangement joins TRBV28 to TRBJ1-5, with a weak D call TRBD1 (6 bases). The CDR3 protein is CASSLWDISQPQHF. The DNA of the CDR3 is TGTGCCAGCAGTTTGTGGGACATATCTCAGCCCCAGCATTTT.